This T cell receptor beta chain was observed in a study of blood T cell repertoires in COVID-19. Study details: T cells, B-cell-depleted T cells, or PBMCs supplied cDNA or gDNA.

This CDR3 region has 15 residues. Trimming cost V 1 base and J 7 bases, with 13 bases left between them. Germline V gene sequence: CDR1 SGHTA, CDR2 FQGNSA. Source study methods: Scientists estimated how many nucleated cells there were by amplifying reference gene primers. Produced via immunoSEQ multiplex PCR; TCRdb's table is partial and in-frame only. The D gene and trimming were derived from the DNA, and the V and J assignments and clone size from that table. The data hold about 6,400 clones, with approximately 89% observed a single time. The sample consisted of peripheral blood. This receptor was taken from a human donor in a cohort sampled during active COVID-19. This rearrangement joins TRBV7-2 to TRBJ2-2; D may be TRBD1 (5 bases). The CDR3 loop reads CASSLGGQEYGELFF. Here the CDR3 DNA reads TGTGCCAGCAGCTTAGGGGGCCAGGAGTACGGGGAGCTGTTTTTT.